The next 23 T cell receptor beta chains were all read from a single sample in a study of CD8 T cells in ankylosing spondylitis. TCRdb reprocessed the 5' RACE reads via MiXCR and lists one record per CDR3 protein. The sample has around 120,000 distinct CDR3 sequences; 9.3% are singletons. Source material: blood, either unsorted or a sorted T cell fraction (not recorded which). The receptors were sampled from a male donor with ankylosing spondylitis or in good health (not recorded which).

This clonotype was counted at least ten times. The chain is built from TRBV13 and TRBJ2-3; D gene ambiguous. CDR3 length equals 11 residues. In germline, CDR1 is PRHDT, CDR2 FYEKMQ (reference sequence). The V end lost 6 bases, the J end lost 5 bases, and 6 bases lay between the germline ends. The CDR3 DNA is TGTGCCAGCAGGCTTGGAGATACGCAGTATTTT. Translated: CASRLGDTQYF.

The chain is built from TRBV21-1 and TRBJ2-3; no DNA check was done on the table's D call, TRBD1. TRBV21-1 constitutes a pseudogene. This CDR3 spans 17 amino acids. Here the CDR3 DNA reads TGTGCCAGCAGCAAAGCGAGGGACAGGGACCGAACAGATACGCAGTATTTT. Translated: CASSKARDRDRTDTQYF.

The chain is built from TRBV15 and TRBJ2-2; D is uncertain. This CDR3 region has 14 residues. V was cut by 0 bases and J by 4 bases, with 6 bases left in between. Germline CDR1 LNHNV, CDR2 YYDKDF (reference sequence). The CDR3 protein is CATSREPSTGELFF. The CDR3, as DNA: TGTGCCACCAGCAGAGAACCGAGCACCGGGGAGCTGTTTTTT.

The chain joins TRBV4-3 to TRBJ2-5, with D hard to call. Per the germline V gene, CDR1 is LGHNA and CDR2 is YSLEER. Trimming removed 0 bases from V and 5 bases from J, with 10 bases in between. CDR3 length equals 14 residues. CDR3 nucleotides: TGCGCCAGCAGCCAAGATCGTAGGGTTGAGACCCAGTACTTC. It translates to CASSQDRRVETQYF.

A word on this clonotype: A much larger clone sits a single nucleotide away, making a read error possible. The V call is TRBV5-1, the J call TRBJ2-7, with TRBD1 as a possible D gene (5 bases). V was shortened by 1 base and J by 3 bases, with 17 bases between the two germline ends. CDR1 and CDR2 (germline): SGHRS, YFSETQ. The CDR3 has 16 amino acids. The CDR3 coding sequence is TGCGCCAGCAGCTTGTTCGACAGCCCCTCCGACTACGAGCAGTACTTC. Its translation is CASSLFDSPSDYEQYF.

This clonotype was detected ten times or more. The V and J genes are TRBV20-1 and TRBJ2-7; 10 nucleotides agree with TRBD2. The CDR3 loop spans 13 amino acids. The V gene end was trimmed by 5 bases and the J gene end by 4 bases; junction bases not matched to a gene: 5. Germline V lookup: CDR1 DFQATT, CDR2 SNEGSKA (reference sequence). For the CDR3, the DNA is TGCAGTGCTCGAATAGCGGGAGGTTACGAGCAGTACTTC. Its protein product is CSARIAGGYEQYF.

Comment on this clonotype: A read error is possible here, since a much larger clone lies one base away. The V and J genes are TRBV4-2 and TRBJ1-4; D call uncertain. CDR1 is LGHNA and CDR2 is YNFKEQ in the germline V gene. The CDR3 contains 14 residues. V lost 1 base and J 7 bases, leaving 10 bases between the germline ends. The CDR3 DNA sequence: TGTGCCAGCAGCCAAGCGGCGGCCTTTGAAAAACTGTTTTTT. This gives the protein CASSQAAAFEKLFF.

This clonotype was counted at least ten times. The genes are TRBV29-1 and TRBJ1-1; TRBD1 might be the D (6 bases). V lost 5 bases, J lost 3 bases, and 13 bases lay in between. This CDR3 comprises 13 residues. Germline V gene data show CDR1 as SQVTM and CDR2 as ANQGSEA. In nucleotides, the CDR3 is TGCAGCGTTAACAGCCCAGGGGACACTGAAGCTTTCTTT. The encoded protein is CSVNSPGDTEAFF.

This clonotype was counted at least ten times. CDR3 protein: CASSLLGTTGAYEQYF. CDR3 sequence (DNA): TGTGCCAGCAGTTTACTCGGCACTACAGGGGCCTACGAGCAGTACTTC. The chain couples TRBV28 to TRBJ2-7; TRBD1 aligns across 7 bases. The CDR3 has 16 residues. Looked up from germline, CDR1 is MDHEN and CDR2 is SYDVKM. V was pared by 2 bases and J by 2 bases, with 9 bases of the junction left unmatched.

The chain uses TRBV13 and TRBJ2-7, with TRBD2 matching over 13 bases. CDR3 length equals 16 residues. Losses at the gene ends were 4 bases for V and 3 bases for J; bases not matched to a gene: 6. Germline V lookup: CDR1 PRHDT, CDR2 FYEKMQ (reference sequence). The CDR3 here is CASSSGLAGANYEQYF. The CDR3, as DNA: TGTGCCAGCAGCTCCGGACTAGCGGGAGCTAACTACGAGCAGTACTTC.

The chain is built from TRBV11-2 and TRBJ1-3, with TRBD1 as a possible D gene (5 bases). The V gene lost 5 bases and the J gene lost 0 bases, with 14 bases spanning the gap. Germline CDR1 is SGHAT and CDR2 is FQNNGV. The length of the CDR3 is 16 residues. The CDR3 region has the DNA TGTGCCAGCAGCCCCCGGGACCGGAGCTCTGGAAACACCATATATTTT. Amino acids: CASSPRDRSSGNTIYF.

This clonotype was recorded many times. The chain has TRBV14 and TRBJ2-1; D ambiguous. V lost 1 base, J lost 7 bases, and 17 bases lay in between. The CDR3 spans 16 residues. Germline CDR1 SGHDN, CDR2 FVKESK. CDR3 nucleotide sequence: TGTGCCAGCAGCCAAGTAGTCAGCGATAATCGGAATGAGCAGTTCTTC. Protein: CASSQVVSDNRNEQFF.

The V gene is TRBV19, the J gene TRBJ2-1; weak D call: TRBD1 (5 bases). CDR1 is LNHDA, CDR2 SQIVND, per germline (reference sequence). V was shortened by 2 bases and J by 3 bases, with 17 bases between the two germline ends. The CDR3 extends over 17 amino acids. The CDR3 sequence: CASSILVQGLYYNEQFF. CDR3 bases: TGTGCCAGTAGTATACTAGTTCAGGGTCTCTACTACAATGAGCAGTTCTTC.

This clonotype showed up many times. V gene TRBV20-1 combines with J gene TRBJ2-3, with 10 bases aligning to TRBD2. The CDR3 is 16 residues long. Germline V gene sequence: CDR1 DFQATT, CDR2 SNEGSKA (reference sequence). The ends lost 5 bases at V and 5 bases at J; junction bases unmatched: 13. CDR3: CSAQTGAGGMEDTQYF. For the CDR3, the DNA is TGCAGTGCTCAAACAGGAGCGGGAGGGATGGAAGATACGCAGTATTTT.

This clonotype was counted at least ten times. The genes are TRBV6-5 and TRBJ2-1; D unresolved. Germline assignment: CDR1 MNHEY and CDR2 SVGAGI. Deletions cut 2 bases from V and 6 bases from J, with 11 bases between. CDR3 length: 14 residues. CDR3 DNA sequence: TGTGCCAGCAGTTACGACCGGCGAACCAATGAGCAGTTCTTC. Translation: CASSYDRRTNEQFF.

This clonotype came up many times. The CDR3 protein is CASSLSREGGTYNEQFF. The CDR3 DNA reads TGTGCCAGCAGCCTCTCTCGTGAGGGAGGAACCTACAATGAGCAGTTCTTC. The genes are TRBV3-1 and TRBJ2-1, with a possible D match to TRBD2 (6 bases). The ends were cut back, 4 bases at V and 2 bases at J, with 18 bases in the middle. This CDR3 comprises 17 residues. Germline V gives CDR1 LGHDT, CDR2 YNNKEL (reference sequence).

This clonotype was seen many times. This chain connects TRBV25-1 to TRBJ1-1; a possible D gene is TRBD1 (5 bases). V was shortened by 4 bases and J by 3 bases, with 21 bases between the two germline ends. The CDR3 is made up of 17 amino acids. From germline, CDR1 is MGHDK and CDR2 SYGVNS. In nucleotides, the CDR3 is TGTGCCAGCAGTGCCGGCGTCGGGTACTGGGGGGACACTGAAGCTTTCTTT. Encoded protein: CASSAGVGYWGDTEAFF.

This clonotype was counted many times. The DNA for the CDR3 is TGTGCCAGCAGCCAAGATACGGTGGGAAAGACCCAGTACTTC. Encoded protein: CASSQDTVGKTQYF. This rearrangement joins TRBV3-1 to TRBJ2-5; D gene uncertain. Deletions cut 0 bases from V and 6 bases from J, with 11 bases between. The CDR3 totals 14 residues. CDR1 and CDR2 (germline): LGHDT, YNNKEL (reference sequence).

The sample holds many counts of this clonotype. The chain joins TRBV20-1 to TRBJ2-1; 7 nucleotides agree with TRBD2. V shed 7 bases, J shed 10 bases, and the junction held 7 bases outside the gene matches. This CDR3 has 11 amino acids. The germline gives CDR1 DFQATT, CDR2 SNEGSKA (reference sequence). This chain's CDR3 is CSVPRDYEQFF. Here the CDR3 DNA reads TGCAGTGTCCCCCGGGACTACGAGCAGTTCTTC.

This clonotype was detected ten times or more. The chain couples TRBV12-3 or TRBV12-4 to TRBJ1-6; D gene uncertain. The CDR3 sequence is 16 residues long. V was shortened by 1 base and J by 1 base, with 8 bases between the two germline ends. The CDR3 sequence: CASSLGAMSYNSPLHF. The CDR3 coding sequence is TGTGCCAGCAGTTTAGGGGCAATGTCCTATAATTCACCCCTCCACTTT.

This clonotype was observed at least ten times. DNA of the CDR3: TGCGCCAGCAGCTTGGGTAGCGGGAGAGGGAATGAGCAGTTCTTC. This codes for CASSLGSGRGNEQFF. The V call is TRBV5-1, the J call TRBJ2-1; TRBD2 agrees at 9 bases. V lost 0 bases, J lost 7 bases, and 5 bases stayed unmatched. Germline assignment: CDR1 SGHRS and CDR2 YFSETQ. The CDR3 spans 15 residues.

This clonotype was counted many times. The chain employs TRBV24-1 and TRBJ2-2; 9 bases match TRBD1. With 5 bases clipped from V and 1 base from J, the junction kept 1 base outside the gene matches. The CDR3 sequence is 15 residues long. The germline CDR1 and CDR2 sequences are KGHDR and SFDVKD. The CDR3 coding sequence is TGTGCCACCAGTGTGGGACAGGGGAACACCGGGGAGCTGTTTTTT. Translated: CATSVGQGNTGELFF.

This clonotype was recorded at least ten times. V is TRBV5-1 and J is TRBJ2-5; D is undetermined. Per the germline V gene, CDR1 is SGHRS and CDR2 is YFSETQ. The CDR3 totals 15 residues. V was trimmed by 4 bases and J by 0 bases, leaving 13 bases between them. The CDR3 DNA sequence: TGCGCCAGCAGCCCCCAAGGATGGAACCAAGAGACCCAGTACTTC. Translating it yields CASSPQGWNQETQYF.